This entry lists 9 T cell receptor beta chains sequenced from one sample in a study of cytomegalovirus exposure and HLA in healthy donors. Some clones are missing from TCRdb's copy, which holds only in-frame ones; the method was immunoSEQ multiplex PCR. The table shows 250,000 to 300,000 clones, with 65% to 90% occurring only once. Sequencing was performed on PBMCs. These receptors originate from a woman between 18 and 29 years old in good health and CMV-seronegative.

The rearrangement links TRBV29-1 to TRBJ2-1; unclear D gene. The CDR3 has 13 amino acids. V was clipped by 6 bases and J by 6 bases, with 15 bases between them. Germline CDR1 is SQVTM and CDR2 is ANQGSEA. CDR3 sequence reads: CSVRTFSSNEQFF. Written as DNA, the CDR3 is TGCAGCGTCCGTACCTTTAGCAGCAATGAGCAGTTCTTC.

The V call is TRBV6-5, the J call TRBJ1-2, with D unclear. CDR1 MNHEY and CDR2 SVGAGI come from the germline V gene. The CDR3 runs to 13 residues. V lost 2 bases and J lost 6, with 10 bases in between. DNA of the CDR3: TGTGCCAGCAGTTACCGCTTCAGTGATGGCTACACCTTC. Protein: CASSYRFSDGYTF.

The rearrangement links TRBV6-5 to TRBJ1-5; weak D call: TRBD1 (5 bases). The CDR3 runs 16 residues. From germline, CDR1 is MNHEY and CDR2 SVGAGI. V was trimmed by 0 bases and J by 6 bases, leaving 15 bases between them. The CDR3 DNA sequence: TGTGCCAGCAGTTACTCCACCCCAGGGATCGGTCAGCCCCAGCATTTT. It specifies CASSYSTPGIGQPQHF.

The rearrangement joins TRBV7-8 to TRBJ2-1; the D gene is possibly TRBD2 (6 bases). The CDR3 spans 15 residues. Germline V CDR1 and CDR2: SGHVS, FQNEAQ. Trimming pared 1 base from V and 6 bases from J, leaving 13 bases between. This CDR3 reads CASSLDERVVNEQFF. The DNA of the CDR3 is TGTGCCAGCAGCTTAGACGAGCGGGTGGTCAATGAGCAGTTCTTC. Using reference TRBV7-8 and TRBJ2-1 for the parts outside the CDR3, the full variable domain is GAGVSQSPRYKVAKRGQDVALRCDPISGHVSLFWYQQALGQGPEFLTYFQNEAQLDKSGLPSDRFFAERPEGSVSTLKIQRTQQEDSAVYLCASSLDERVVNEQFFGPGTRLTVL.

This sequence joins TRBV7-2 and TRBJ2-1; 8 nucleotides align to TRBD2. The CDR3 is made up of 14 amino acids. Unmatched junction bases numbered 7, after V lost 3 bases and J lost 9 bases. Germline lookup yields CDR1 SGHTA and CDR2 FQGNSA. CDR3 in DNA: TGTGCCAGCAGCTTTGGGCGGGGGGATGGTGAGCAGTTCTTC. Amino acid sequence: CASSFGRGDGEQFF.

J is TRBJ2-7 and V is TRBV25-1; TRBD2 might be the D (7 bases). This CDR3 has 14 residues. The germline CDR1 and CDR2 sequences are MGHDK and SYGVNS. Between the trimmed V and J ends, which lost 5 bases and 0 bases, there was a span of 11 bases. CDR3 loop: CASSRGASSYEQYF. The CDR3 DNA follows: TGTGCCAGCAGTCGGGGGGCGAGCTCCTACGAGCAGTACTTC.

Many counts were recorded for this clone. V is TRBV6-4 and J is TRBJ2-1, with 10 bases fitting TRBD2. CDR3 length equals 15 residues. Germline V lookup: CDR1 MRHNA, CDR2 SNTAGT. Unmatched junction bases numbered 7, after V lost 4 bases and J lost 7 bases. In DNA form, the CDR3 reads TGTGCCAGCAGTGCCCTAGCGGGAGTGAGTAATGAGCAGTTCTTC. Its translation: CASSALAGVSNEQFF.

The chain recombines TRBV28 with TRBJ1-5; D perhaps matches TRBD1 (5 bases). This CDR3 is built from 14 residues. The V end was cut by 3 bases, the J end by 2 bases, with 8 bases between. Germline V gives CDR1 MDHEN, CDR2 SYDVKM. The CDR3 DNA sequence: TGTGCCAGCAGTTTGGGCAGGGGCAATCAGCCCCAGCATTTT. This sequence encodes CASSLGRGNQPQHF. Complete variable domain (other parts from reference TRBV28 and TRBJ1-5): DVKVTQSSRYLVKRTGEKVFLECVQDMDHENMFWYRQDPGLGLRLIYFSYDVKMKEKGDIPEGYSVSREKKERFSLILESASTNQTSMYLCASSLGRGNQPQHFGDGTRLSIL.

The chain employs TRBV27 and TRBJ2-3; TRBD1 aligns across 10 bases. CDR1 is MNHEY, CDR2 SMNVEV, per germline (reference sequence). Trimming removed 6 bases from V and 3 bases from J; junction bases left unmatched: 9. The CDR3 totals 16 residues. CDR3 region: CASRNDRGQRTDTQYF. In nucleotides, the CDR3 is TGTGCCAGCAGAAACGACAGGGGGCAGAGAACAGATACGCAGTATTTT.